This paragraph covers one T cell receptor beta chain sequence. The antigen remains unidentified. The entry originates in a study of T cells in Graves' hyperthyroidism and ophthalmopathy. Study-wide results and caveats: A median about 6.5 months before onset, the model predicted ophthalmopathy.

The CDR3 is made up of 12 amino acids. The ends were cut back, 5 bases at V and 6 bases at J, with 8 bases in the middle. Germline V gives CDR1 MDHEN, CDR2 SYDVKM. Disease duration under 2 months; hyperthyroidism patients were aged 18 to 65. Regions amplified from RNA transcripts were the TCR beta CDR3 regions. Initially, a first-round RT-PCR of the TCR CDR3 employed the HTBI primer set. TCRdb reanalysed the multiplex PCR reads using MiXCR and keeps one entry per CDR3 protein. The sample comprises some 760,000 distinct CDR3 sequences, roughly 15% of which are singletons, and 10% rests with the top ten.

The TCR comes from a woman under 30 with Graves' hyperthyroidism. The chain employs TRBV28 and TRBJ2-1; D gene uncertain. Sequences were obtained from blood. The CDR3 DNA follows: TGTGCCAGCAGTCCCCTGTTCAATGAGCAGTTCTTC. Encoded protein: CASSPLFNEQFF.